Included here is one T cell receptor beta chain sequence, with context. Original processing methods: Amplification from reference gene primers served as the basis for estimated nucleated cell counts. Clones were read by immunoSEQ multiplex PCR, and TCRdb kept only the in-frame ones, dropping some. Clone size and V and J calls were adopted from that table, with D and trimming inferred from the DNA. The sample has around 33,000 clones, around four fifths seen once. Germline CDR1 reads SGHAT; CDR2 reads FQNNGV. The length of the CDR3 is 15 residues. Trimming removed 5 bases at V and 0 bases at J, with 14 bases between. These data belong to a study of blood T cell repertoires in COVID-19.

This receptor was obtained from a man older than 75 with acute or convalescent COVID-19. The sample was peripheral blood. The genes are TRBV11-2 and TRBJ2-7; TRBD2 might be the D (5 bases). This chain's CDR3 is CASSHLGKSSYEQYF. CDR3 DNA: TGTGCCAGCAGCCACCTCGGGAAGAGCTCCTACGAGCAGTACTTC.